Shown below are 5 T cell receptor beta chains from a single sample sequenced in a study of blood T cell repertoires in COVID-19. Clones were read by immunoSEQ multiplex PCR, and TCRdb kept only the in-frame ones, dropping some. This table holds 310,000 or so clones, 88% found once. What was sequenced was peripheral blood. The receptors derive from a woman in her 30s with COVID-19, enrolled during active disease.

V is TRBV5-1 and J is TRBJ2-7; 10 bases align to TRBD1. Germline CDR1 is SGHRS and CDR2 is YFSETQ. The V segment lost 4 bases and the J segment 2 bases; nucleotides outside the gene matches: 12. The CDR3 consists of 17 residues. CDR3 DNA sequence: TGCGCCAGCAGCGGGACAGGGGAACCAAAAAAAACCTACGAGCAGTACTTC. This gives the protein CASSGTGEPKKTYEQYF. Based on the CDR3 plus reference TRBV5-1 and TRBJ2-7, the full variable domain is KAGVTQTPRYLIKTRGQQVTLSCSPISGHRSVSWYQQTPGQGLQFLFEYFSETQRNKGNFPGRFSGRQFSNSRSEMNVSTLELGDSALYLCASSGTGEPKKTYEQYFGPGTRLTVT.

The J gene is TRBJ2-1, the V gene TRBV10-1; 10 nucleotides line up with TRBD2. Looked up from germline, CDR1 is WNHNN and CDR2 is SYGVQD (reference sequence). The CDR3 sequence is 16 residues long. The V segment lost 0 bases and the J segment 9 bases; nucleotides outside the gene matches: 8. Written as DNA, the CDR3 is TGCGCCAGCAGTGAGTCGACGAGCGGGAGGGCCCCTGAGCAGTTCTTC. Translated: CASSESTSGRAPEQFF.

The rearrangement joins TRBV7-8 to TRBJ1-2; no definite D call. The germline V gene has CDR1 SGHVS and CDR2 FQNEAQ. CDR3 size: 13 residues. V was trimmed by 5 bases and J by 4 bases, leaving 11 bases between them. This chain's CDR3 is CASSPGRSYGYTF. Here the CDR3 DNA reads TGTGCCAGCAGCCCCGGTAGATCCTATGGCTACACCTTC.

The rearrangement uses TRBV4-3 and TRBJ2-3; 8 bases agree with TRBD1. Germline CDR1 and CDR2: LGHNA and YSLEER. V lost 0 bases and J lost 0; bases outside the gene matches: 11. The CDR3 covers 19 residues. DNA for the CDR3: TGCGCCAGCAGCCAAGATTACAGGGGGGACCTCTCTAGCACAGATACGCAGTATTTT. Translated: CASSQDYRGDLSSTDTQYF.

The chain has TRBV27 and TRBJ1-2; D gene unclear. V lost 6 bases to trimming and J lost 8 bases, with 19 bases between them. The CDR3 sequence is 14 residues long. Per the germline V gene, CDR1 is MNHEY and CDR2 is SMNVEV (reference sequence). CDR3 in DNA: TGTGCCAGCAGCTTCGGCGGGAGGGCCCGCGGCTACACCTTC. Translating it yields CASSFGGRARGYTF.